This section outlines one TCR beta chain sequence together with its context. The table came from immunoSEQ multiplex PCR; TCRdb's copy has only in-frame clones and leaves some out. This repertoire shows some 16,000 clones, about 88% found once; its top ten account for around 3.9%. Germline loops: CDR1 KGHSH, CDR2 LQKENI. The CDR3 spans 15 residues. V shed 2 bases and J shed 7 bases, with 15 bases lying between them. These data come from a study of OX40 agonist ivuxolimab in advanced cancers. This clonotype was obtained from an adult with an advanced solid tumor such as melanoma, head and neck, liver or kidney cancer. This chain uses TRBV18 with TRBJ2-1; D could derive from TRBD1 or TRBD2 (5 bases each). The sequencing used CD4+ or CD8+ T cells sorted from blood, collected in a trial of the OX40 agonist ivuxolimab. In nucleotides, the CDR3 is TGTGCCAGCTCACCAAGTGGGCAGGGAGCAAATGAGCAGTTCTTC. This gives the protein CASSPSGQGANEQFF.